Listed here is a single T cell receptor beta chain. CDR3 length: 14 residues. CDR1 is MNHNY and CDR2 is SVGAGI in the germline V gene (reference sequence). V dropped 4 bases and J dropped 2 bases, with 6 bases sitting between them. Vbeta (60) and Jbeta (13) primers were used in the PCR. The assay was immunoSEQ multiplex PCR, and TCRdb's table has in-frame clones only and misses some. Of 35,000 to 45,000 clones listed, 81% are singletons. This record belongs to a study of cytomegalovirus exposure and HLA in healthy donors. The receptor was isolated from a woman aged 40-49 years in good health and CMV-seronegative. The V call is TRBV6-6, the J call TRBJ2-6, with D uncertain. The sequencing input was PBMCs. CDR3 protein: CASSLATGANVLTF. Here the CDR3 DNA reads TGTGCCAGCAGTTTAGCTACTGGGGCCAACGTCCTGACTTTC.